The present T cell receptor (beta chain) was sequenced within a study of blood T cell repertoires in COVID-19. Study background: COVID-19 samples collected from the United States, Italy and Spain covered acute and convalescent phases. In each case, the material was cDNA or gDNA derived from T cells, B-cell-depleted T cells, or PBMCs.

The authors' processing: Amplifying reference gene primers gave estimates of nucleated cell counts. TCRdb's copy holds only in-frame clones and misses some; the assay was immunoSEQ multiplex PCR. Clone size and the V and J calls come from that table; the DNA yielded D and trimming. Here the sample spans roughly 40,000 clones, approximately 85% being singletons. Trimming removed 4 bases from V and 8 bases from J; junction bases left unmatched: 7. The CDR3 is made up of 16 amino acids. Germline lookup yields CDR1 SGHRS and CDR2 YFSETQ. This sequence originates from a woman over 75 with acute or convalescent COVID-19. The genes are TRBV5-1 and TRBJ2-1; 15 nucleotides align to TRBD2. The sample was peripheral blood. CDR3 residues: CASSPGLAGGLYEQFF. DNA of the CDR3: TGCGCCAGCAGCCCTGGACTAGCGGGAGGGTTATATGAGCAGTTCTTC.